The 7 T cell receptor beta chains in this list originate from one sample, sequenced in a study of regulatory T cells in long-lasting Graves disease. As to time point: persistent/refractory GD, antithyroid drugs over 5 years with positive TRAb. Scientists built the TCR library using RNA that was extracted from PBMCs. iRepertoire HTBI primers and Arm-PCR of CDR3 regions built TCR beta libraries. Via MiXCR, TCRdb re-called the multiplex PCR reads, giving one row per CDR3 protein. The table shows fewer than 450,000 distinct CDR3 sequences, with around a quarter occurring only once. The sample was peripheral blood mononuclear cells (PBMCs), taken when the disease was refractory, from a patient treated with antithyroid drugs. The receptors come from a female donor with Graves disease.

This clonotype was picked up a small number of times. The V gene is TRBV20-1, the J gene TRBJ1-2; TRBD1 is a possible D gene (5 bases). Germline-derived CDR1 and CDR2 are DFQATT and SNEGSKA (reference sequence). Trimming cost V 0 bases and J 0 bases, with 17 bases left between them. The CDR3 extends over 17 amino acids. The DNA for the CDR3 is TGCAGTGCTAGAGATAGGGGAGCCCGAGAAGCTAACTATGGCTACACCTTC. Translation: CSARDRGAREANYGYTF.

On this clonotype: At one end the junction does not follow the germline gene, possibly because of a read error. This chain joins TRBV28 and TRBJ1-5; 11 nucleotides align to TRBD1. CDR1 and CDR2 (germline): MDHEN, SYDVKM. This CDR3 contains 14 residues. CDR3 amino acids: CASSQGQGDQPRHF. CDR3 sequence (DNA): TGTGCCAGCAGTCAGGGACAGGGGGATCAGCCCCGGCATTTT.

This clonotype was picked up a small number of times. This chain connects TRBV5-1 to TRBJ1-3; possibly TRBD1 for D (6 bases). From germline, CDR1 is SGHRS and CDR2 YFSETQ. The CDR3 is 15 amino acids. Trimming removed 1 base at V and 4 bases at J, with 12 bases between. CDR3 DNA sequence: TGCGCCAGCAGCTTGACAGGGTTCCAAGGAAACACCATATATTTT. Translation gives CASSLTGFQGNTIYF.

The chain uses TRBV4-3 and TRBJ2-7; TRBD1 is a possible D gene (6 bases). Germline V CDR1 and CDR2: LGHNA, YSLEER. The CDR3 has 14 residues. V lost 0 bases and J 5 bases, leaving 11 bases between the germline ends. DNA for the CDR3: TGCGCCAGCAGCCAAGACAGGGGTAAGGACGAGCAGTACTTC. Protein: CASSQDRGKDEQYF.

This clonotype was seen ten or more times. V gene TRBV12-3 or TRBV12-4 combines with J gene TRBJ1-1; 12 bases are shared with TRBD1. Trimming at V came to 5 bases and at J to 1 base, leaving 8 bases not matched to a gene. The CDR3 consists of 17 residues. CDR3 sequence (DNA): TGTGCCAGCAGTATCACCGGGACAGGGGGCCCGAACACTGAAGCTTTCTTT. Protein sequence: CASSITGTGGPNTEAFF.

Many counts were recorded for this clonotype. This chain joins TRBV19 and TRBJ1-1, with no clear D. The CDR3 runs to 11 residues. V lost 6 bases and J lost 1, with 3 bases in between. Germline-derived CDR1 and CDR2 are LNHDA and SQIVND (reference sequence). DNA for the CDR3: TGTGCCAGTAGCGGGAACACTGAAGCTTTCTTT. This encodes CASSGNTEAFF.

Ten or more counts support this clonotype. The rearrangement uses TRBV2 and TRBJ1-2; 7 bases match TRBD1. CDR1 and CDR2 (germline): SNHLY, FYNNEI. The CDR3 spans 13 residues. J gave up 8 bases and V 7 bases, and 10 bases lay outside the gene matches. CDR3 sequence (DNA): TGTGCCAGCAAGAAGGAGACAGGGATAGGCTACACCTTC. Translated: CASKKETGIGYTF.